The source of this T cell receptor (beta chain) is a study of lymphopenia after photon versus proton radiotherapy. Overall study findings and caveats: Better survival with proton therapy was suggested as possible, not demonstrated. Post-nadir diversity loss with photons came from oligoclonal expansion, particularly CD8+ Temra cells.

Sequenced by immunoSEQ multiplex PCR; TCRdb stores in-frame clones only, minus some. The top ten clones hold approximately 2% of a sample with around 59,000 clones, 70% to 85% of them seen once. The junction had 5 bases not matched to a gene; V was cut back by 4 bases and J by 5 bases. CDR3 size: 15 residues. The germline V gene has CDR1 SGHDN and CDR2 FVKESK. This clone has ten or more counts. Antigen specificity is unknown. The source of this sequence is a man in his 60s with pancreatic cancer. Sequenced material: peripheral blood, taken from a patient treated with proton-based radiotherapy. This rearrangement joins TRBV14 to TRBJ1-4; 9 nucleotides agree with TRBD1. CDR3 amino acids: CASSRWGTGNEKLFF. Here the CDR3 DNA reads TGTGCCAGCAGCCGGTGGGGGACAGGGAATGAAAAACTGTTTTTT.